A single sample is the source of the 25 T cell receptor beta chains below, sequenced in a study of T cells in Graves' hyperthyroidism and ophthalmopathy. Amplification of TCR beta CDR3 regions was performed using RNA transcripts as template. The HTBI primer set served for first-round RT-PCR of the TCR CDR3. TCRdb ran MiXCR on the multiplex PCR reads and lists one entry per CDR3 protein. The sample consists of over 300,000 distinct CDR3 sequences, approximately 15% of them appearing once. What was sequenced was blood. Receptor source: a woman aged 55-69 years with Graves' hyperthyroidism.

This clonotype came up a few times. A much bigger clone sits one base away, suggesting this may be a read error. The chain employs TRBV15 and TRBJ2-7, with TRBD1 identical over 8 bases. Germline CDR1 and CDR2: LNHNV and YYDKDF (reference sequence). CDR3 length: 14 residues. CDR3 loop: CVTSRYRGAYEQYF. CDR3 nucleotide sequence: TGTGTCACCAGCAGGTACAGGGGGGCCTACGAGCAGTACTTC.

V is TRBV19 and J is TRBJ2-1; D is ambiguous. The CDR3 is 15 amino acids. V was trimmed by 3 bases and J by 7 bases, leaving 16 bases between them. From germline, CDR1 is LNHDA and CDR2 SQIVND (reference sequence). The CDR3 DNA is TGTGCCAGTAGTATTGCCTACGACGCGTGGAATGAGCAGTTCTTC. Its translation: CASSIAYDAWNEQFF.

This clonotype occurred many times. The rearrangement links TRBV2 to TRBJ2-2, with TRBD1 matching 9 bases. The CDR3 is made up of 15 amino acids. Germline CDR1 SNHLY, CDR2 FYNNEI. Trimming removed 5 bases from V and 7 bases from J; junction bases left unmatched: 8. The CDR3 nucleotides read TGTGCCAGCAGTAACCGGGACAGGGCGGGCGGGGAGCTGTTTTTT. It translates to CASSNRDRAGGELFF.

This clonotype was seen many times. The CDR3 bases are TGCGCCAGCAGACGGGACAGGTATAATGAAAAACTGTTTTTT. It codes for CASRRDRYNEKLFF. The rearrangement joins TRBV4-1 to TRBJ1-4; 8 bases fit TRBD1. This CDR3 has 14 amino acids. CDR1 and CDR2 (germline): MGHRA, YSYEKL. J gave up 4 bases and V 6 bases, and 4 bases lay outside the gene matches.

There are many counts of this clonotype. The chain has TRBV11-2 and TRBJ2-7; no reliable D call. Trimming stripped 4 bases from V and 7 bases from J, with 8 bases between. From germline, CDR1 is SGHAT and CDR2 FQNNGV. This CDR3 is 11 amino acids long. CDR3 in amino acids: CASSWQWEQYF. Here the CDR3 DNA reads TGTGCCAGCAGCTGGCAATGGGAGCAGTACTTC.

J is TRBJ2-3 and V is TRBV5-1; TRBD2 matches 10 bases. Germline trimming cut 4 bases from V and 5 bases from J; bases unmatched to any gene: 10. The CDR3 consists of 16 residues. Germline values: CDR1 SGHRS, CDR2 YFSETQ. The CDR3 reads CASSRSSGSPGDTQYF. In DNA form, the CDR3 reads TGCGCCAGCAGCCGGTCTAGCGGGAGCCCGGGAGATACGCAGTATTTT.

This clonotype was detected many times. The V call is TRBV5-1, the J call TRBJ2-1; 9 positions agree with TRBD1. The CDR3 loop spans 14 amino acids. V was pared by 7 bases and J by 9 bases, with 11 bases of the junction left unmatched. Germline V lookup: CDR1 SGHRS, CDR2 YFSETQ. CDR3 amino acids: CASGSGDRVVEQFF. Written as DNA, the CDR3 is TGCGCCAGCGGTTCGGGGGACAGGGTTGTTGAGCAGTTCTTC.

This chain joins TRBV28 and TRBJ1-4; 11 nucleotides align to TRBD1. V dropped 5 bases and J dropped 6; count of bases not matched to a gene: 8. Germline CDR1 MDHEN, CDR2 SYDVKM. The CDR3 length is 16 residues. CDR3: CASSPSPGQGDEKLFF. The DNA of the CDR3 is TGTGCCAGCAGTCCCTCCCCGGGACAGGGGGATGAAAAACTGTTTTTT.

In this sample, this clonotype turned up many times. This chain links TRBV6-4 with TRBJ2-1; maybe TRBD2 (6 bases). V gave up 0 bases and J gave up 3 bases, with 12 bases separating them. The CDR3 loop spans 16 amino acids. The germline gives CDR1 MRHNA, CDR2 SNTAGT. CDR3: CASSDSPGAYYNEQFF. CDR3 nucleotide sequence: TGTGCCAGCAGTGACTCTCCGGGAGCATACTACAATGAGCAGTTCTTC.

The V and J genes are TRBV12-3 or TRBV12-4 and TRBJ2-4; D is possibly TRBD2 (6 bases). The CDR3 has 14 residues. V lost 4 bases, J lost 16 bases, and 23 bases lay in between. In DNA form, the CDR3 reads TGTGCCAGCAGTTCCGACGGGGGAGGAAATCATCAATACTTC. It is translated as CASSSDGGGNHQYF.

This clonotype came up a few times. A much bigger clone sits one base away, suggesting this may be a read error. The chain joins TRBV27 to TRBJ1-2, with 8 bases that match TRBD1. CDR3 length: 16 residues. V lost 5 bases to trimming and J lost 6 bases; unmatched junction nucleotides: 14. The germline V gene has CDR1 MNHEY and CDR2 SMNVEV (reference sequence). CDR3 bases: TGTGCCAGCAGTGACCCGGGACAGGAGGAAAAGGATGGCTACACCTTC. This encodes CASSDPGQEEKDGYTF.

In its sample, this clonotype was seen many times. CDR3 DNA: TGTGCCAGCAGTGGGGTCGGGACTAGCGGGAGGGCAGCCTCCTACGAGCAGTACTTC. The encoded protein is CASSGVGTSGRAASYEQYF. The chain uses TRBV27 and TRBJ2-7, with 16 bases identical to TRBD2. Germline V gives CDR1 MNHEY, CDR2 SMNVEV (reference sequence). V trimming: 5 bases; J trimming: 0 bases; junction bases outside the gene matches: 10. CDR3 length: 19 amino acids.

This clonotype appeared many times. The J gene is TRBJ1-1, the V gene TRBV29-1; 8 bases map to TRBD1. This CDR3 has 15 amino acids. CDR1 and CDR2 (germline): SQVTM, ANQGSEA. J lost 0 bases, V lost 6 bases, and 9 bases had no gene match. The CDR3 DNA is TGCAGCGTGAAAAGACCAGGGGGCCTGAACACTGAAGCTTTCTTT. Amino acids: CSVKRPGGLNTEAFF. The entire variable domain, with the rest obtained from reference TRBV29-1 and TRBJ1-1, is as follows: SAVISQKPSRDICQRGTSLTIQCQVDSQVTMMFWYRQQPGQSLTLIATANQGSEATYESGFVIDKFPISRPNLTFSTLTVSNMSPEDSSIYLCSVKRPGGLNTEAFFGQGTRLTVV.

This clonotype was seen ten or more times. This chain links TRBV28 with TRBJ2-3; a possible D gene is TRBD2 (5 bases). In germline, CDR1 is MDHEN, CDR2 SYDVKM. V was pared by 8 bases and J by 0 bases, with 12 bases between. The CDR3 is 14 residues long. The CDR3 DNA follows: TGTGCCAGCCGGGATAAGGGTAGCACAGATACGCAGTATTTT. Translating gives CASRDKGSTDTQYF.

This clonotype was picked up a small number of times. This sequence joins TRBV20-1 and TRBJ2-1; D ambiguous. Per the germline V gene, CDR1 is DFQATT and CDR2 is SNEGSKA (reference sequence). Trimming shortened V by 0 bases and J by 6 bases, and 6 bases separated the two germline ends. CDR3 size: 12 residues. In DNA form, the CDR3 reads TGCAGTGCTAGAGATCCCAGCAATGAGCAGTTCTTC. It yields the protein CSARDPSNEQFF.

There are many counts of this clonotype. V gene TRBV20-1 combines with J gene TRBJ2-2; 8 bases are a match to TRBD1. J was trimmed by 1 base and V by 1 base; bases with no gene match: 5. Germline lookup yields CDR1 DFQATT and CDR2 SNEGSKA (reference sequence). The CDR3 length is 16 residues. CDR3 residues: CSARGLGQGNTGELFF. CDR3 sequence (DNA): TGCAGTGCTAGAGGACTCGGACAGGGGAACACCGGGGAGCTGTTTTTT.

J is TRBJ2-7 and V is TRBV4-1; 8 bases are shared with TRBD1. Germline V gene lookup returns CDR1 MGHRA and CDR2 YSYEKL. CDR3 length: 13 residues. V lost 3 bases to trimming and J lost 6 bases; unmatched junction nucleotides: 4. CDR3 in DNA: TGCGCCAGCAGCCAGAGGACAGGGACCGAGCAGTACTTC. Its protein is CASSQRTGTEQYF.

This clonotype was counted a few times. CDR3: CASSLSASTNEKLFF. CDR3 sequence (DNA): TGCGCCAGCAGCTTGTCTGCATCAACTAATGAAAAACTGTTTTTT. The chain joins TRBV5-1 to TRBJ1-4; D ambiguous. This CDR3 spans 15 amino acids. Germline values: CDR1 SGHRS, CDR2 YFSETQ. V was trimmed by 1 base and J by 0 bases, leaving 7 bases between them. The variable domain in full, with the rest retrieved from reference TRBV5-1 and TRBJ1-4, is KAGVTQTPRYLIKTRGQQVTLSCSPISGHRSVSWYQQTPGQGLQFLFEYFSETQRNKGNFPGRFSGRQFSNSRSEMNVSTLELGDSALYLCASSLSASTNEKLFFGSGTQLSVL.

This clonotype was seen more than once but under ten times. The chain joins TRBV29-1 to TRBJ2-5, with D possibly TRBD2 on 5 matching bases. The germline V and J ends were trimmed by 6 bases and 4 bases, with 15 bases remaining between them. Germline CDR1 reads SQVTM; CDR2 reads ANQGSEA. CDR3 length equals 13 residues. The chain's CDR3 is CSVFTVGAETQYF. The CDR3, as DNA: TGCAGCGTCTTCACGGTGGGAGCAGAGACCCAGTACTTC.

This clonotype was seen only a few times. This chain joins TRBV28 and TRBJ1-2; D might be TRBD1 (5 bases). The CDR3 extends over 14 amino acids. CDR1 is MDHEN, CDR2 SYDVKM, per germline. V was trimmed by 6 bases and J by 4 bases, leaving 15 bases between them. The CDR3 sequence is CASSPPGRGYGYTF. As DNA, the CDR3 is TGTGCCAGCAGCCCCCCCGGTAGGGGCTATGGCTACACCTTC.

This clonotype showed up many times. This chain connects TRBV7-8 to TRBJ2-7; D tentatively fits TRBD1 or TRBD2 (5 bases each). The CDR3 is 15 residues long. The V end was cut by 5 bases, the J end by 2 bases, with 16 bases between. Germline-derived CDR1 and CDR2 are SGHVS and FQNEAQ. The CDR3 loop is CASSPAGDSPYEQYF. The CDR3 nucleotides are TGTGCCAGCAGCCCCGCGGGTGACAGCCCCTACGAGCAGTACTTC.

This clonotype was detected ten times or more. The chain recombines TRBV12-3 or TRBV12-4 with TRBJ2-3; TRBD2 agrees at 9 bases. This CDR3 comprises 16 residues. V shed 1 base, J shed 0 bases, and the junction held 2 bases outside the gene matches. This CDR3 reads CASSLDTSGSTDTQYF. Written as DNA, the CDR3 is TGTGCCAGCAGTTTAGATACTAGCGGGAGCACAGATACGCAGTATTTT.

This clonotype came up many times. At one of its ends the junction is not consistent with the germline gene, which may arise from a read error. V usage is TRBV7-7 and J usage is TRBJ2-1; a possible D gene is TRBD2 (5 bases). The CDR3 spans 14 residues. In germline, CDR1 is SSHAT, CDR2 FNYEAQ (reference sequence). CDR3 bases: TGTGCTAGCAGCTTAGCGCTGGAATACAATGAGCAGTTCTTC. Its protein is CASSLALEYNEQFF.

This chain connects TRBV5-4 to TRBJ2-2, with D perhaps matching TRBD1 or TRBD2 (6 bases each). Deletions cut 4 bases from V and 6 bases from J, with 16 bases between. The CDR3 totals 15 residues. Germline V lookup: CDR1 SGHNT, CDR2 YYREEE (reference sequence). The CDR3 bases are TGTGCCAGCAGCGGACGGAAGGGGGAGGCCGGGGAGCTGTTTTTT. It is translated as CASSGRKGEAGELFF.

This clonotype occurred many times. The V call is TRBV5-1, the J call TRBJ2-7; 7 bases line up with TRBD2. In germline, CDR1 is SGHRS, CDR2 YFSETQ. The CDR3 extends over 14 amino acids. V lost 3 bases and J lost 3; bases outside the gene matches: 6. The CDR3 DNA reads TGCGCCAGCAGCTCGCCGAGCGGGATCTACGAGCAGTACTTC. Residues: CASSSPSGIYEQYF.